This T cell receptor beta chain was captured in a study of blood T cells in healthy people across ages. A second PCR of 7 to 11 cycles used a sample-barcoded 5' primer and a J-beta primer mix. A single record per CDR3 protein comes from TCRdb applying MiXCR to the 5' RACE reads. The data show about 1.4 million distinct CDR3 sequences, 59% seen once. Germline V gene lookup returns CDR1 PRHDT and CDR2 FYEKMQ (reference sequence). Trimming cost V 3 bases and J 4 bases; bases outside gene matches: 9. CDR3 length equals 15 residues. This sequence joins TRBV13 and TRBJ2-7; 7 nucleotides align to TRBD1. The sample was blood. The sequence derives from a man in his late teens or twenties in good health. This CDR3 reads CASSFRQGNLYEQYF. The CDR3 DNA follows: TGTGCCAGCAGCTTCCGACAGGGAAACTTGTACGAGCAGTACTTC.